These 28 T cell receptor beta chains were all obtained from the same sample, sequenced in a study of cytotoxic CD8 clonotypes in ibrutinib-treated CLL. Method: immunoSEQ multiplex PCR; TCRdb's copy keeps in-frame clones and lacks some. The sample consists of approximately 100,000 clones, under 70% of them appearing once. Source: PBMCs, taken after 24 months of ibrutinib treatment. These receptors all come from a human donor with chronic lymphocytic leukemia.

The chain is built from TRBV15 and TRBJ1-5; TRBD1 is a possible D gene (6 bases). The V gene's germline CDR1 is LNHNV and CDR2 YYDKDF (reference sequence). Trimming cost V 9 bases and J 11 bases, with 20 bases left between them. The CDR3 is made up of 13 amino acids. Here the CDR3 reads CATRAPSRDTQHF. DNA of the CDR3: TGTGCCACTCGCGCTCCATCTAGGGACACCCAGCATTTT.

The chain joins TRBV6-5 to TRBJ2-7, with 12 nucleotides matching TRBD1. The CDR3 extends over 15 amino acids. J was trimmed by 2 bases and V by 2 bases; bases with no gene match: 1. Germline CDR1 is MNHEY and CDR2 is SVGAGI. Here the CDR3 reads CASSYGTGGTYEQYF. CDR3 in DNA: TGTGCCAGCAGTTACGGGACAGGGGGCACCTACGAGCAGTACTTC.

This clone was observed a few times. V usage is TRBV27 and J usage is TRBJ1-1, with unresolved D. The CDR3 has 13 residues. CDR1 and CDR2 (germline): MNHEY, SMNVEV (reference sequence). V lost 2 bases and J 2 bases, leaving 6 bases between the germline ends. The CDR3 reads CASSLRRNTEAFF. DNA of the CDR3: TGTGCCAGCAGTTTACGCAGAAACACTGAAGCTTTCTTT.

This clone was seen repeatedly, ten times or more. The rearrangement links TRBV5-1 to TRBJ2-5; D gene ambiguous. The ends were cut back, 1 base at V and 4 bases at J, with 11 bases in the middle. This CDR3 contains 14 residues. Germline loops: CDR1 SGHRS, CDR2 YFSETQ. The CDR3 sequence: CASSLIGLGETQYF. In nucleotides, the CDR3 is TGCGCCAGCAGCTTGATAGGGTTGGGAGAGACCCAGTACTTC. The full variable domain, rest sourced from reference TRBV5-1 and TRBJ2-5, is KAGVTQTPRYLIKTRGQQVTLSCSPISGHRSVSWYQQTPGQGLQFLFEYFSETQRNKGNFPGRFSGRQFSNSRSEMNVSTLELGDSALYLCASSLIGLGETQYFGPGTRLLVL.

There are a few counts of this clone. The CDR3, as DNA: TGCGCCAGCAGCCCGGGACAGGGATGGGGCTCTGGAAACACCATATATTTT. It encodes CASSPGQGWGSGNTIYF. J is TRBJ1-3 and V is TRBV5-1; 9 bases are shared with TRBD1. Germline loops: CDR1 SGHRS, CDR2 YFSETQ. There are 17 residues in the CDR3. J gave up 0 bases and V 4 bases, and 8 bases lay outside the gene matches.

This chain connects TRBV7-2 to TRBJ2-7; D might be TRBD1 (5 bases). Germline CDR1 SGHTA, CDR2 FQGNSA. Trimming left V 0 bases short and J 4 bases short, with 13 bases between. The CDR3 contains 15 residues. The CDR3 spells CASSLAPGKAYEQYF. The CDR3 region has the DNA TGTGCCAGCAGCTTAGCCCCAGGGAAGGCGTACGAGCAGTACTTC. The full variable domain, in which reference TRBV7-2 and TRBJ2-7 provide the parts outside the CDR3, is GAGVSQSPSNKVTEKGKDVELRCDPISGHTALYWYRQSLGQGLEFLIYFQGNSAPDKSGLPSDRFSAERTGGSVSTLTIQRTQQEDSAVYLCASSLAPGKAYEQYFGPGTRLTVT.

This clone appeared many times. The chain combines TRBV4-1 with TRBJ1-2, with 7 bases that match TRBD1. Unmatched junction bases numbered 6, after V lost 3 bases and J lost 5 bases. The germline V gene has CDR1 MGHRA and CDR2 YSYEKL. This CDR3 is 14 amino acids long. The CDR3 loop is CASSHPGTVYGYTF. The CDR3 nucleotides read TGCGCCAGCAGCCACCCCGGGACAGTATATGGCTACACCTTC.

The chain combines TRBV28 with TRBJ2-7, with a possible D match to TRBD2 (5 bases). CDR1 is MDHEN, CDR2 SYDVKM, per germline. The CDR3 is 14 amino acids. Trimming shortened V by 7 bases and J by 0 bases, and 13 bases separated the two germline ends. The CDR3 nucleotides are TGTGCCAGCAATGCACTAGGGAGCTCCTACGAGCAGTACTTC. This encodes CASNALGSSYEQYF.

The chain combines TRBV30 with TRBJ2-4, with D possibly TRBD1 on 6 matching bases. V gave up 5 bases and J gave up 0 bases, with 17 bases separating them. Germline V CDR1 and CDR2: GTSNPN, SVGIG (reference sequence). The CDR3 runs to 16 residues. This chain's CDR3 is CAWDRGQILAKNIQYF. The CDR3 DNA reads TGTGCCTGGGATAGAGGACAGATTCTAGCCAAAAACATTCAGTACTTC.

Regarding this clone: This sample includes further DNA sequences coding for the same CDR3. CDR3 DNA: TGTGCCAGCAGCGTAGGGGGCGCAGATACGCAGTATTTT. As protein: CASSVGGADTQYF. The chain recombines TRBV9 with TRBJ2-3, with D possibly being TRBD1 (5 bases). V was cut by 0 bases and J by 4 bases, with 6 bases left in between. Germline CDR1 SGDLS, CDR2 YYNGEE. The length of the CDR3 is 13 residues.

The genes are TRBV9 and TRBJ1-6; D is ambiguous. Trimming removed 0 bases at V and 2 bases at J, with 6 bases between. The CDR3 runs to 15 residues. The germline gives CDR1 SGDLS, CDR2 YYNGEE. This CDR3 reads CASSVGDPYNSPLHF. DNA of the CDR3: TGTGCCAGCAGCGTAGGAGACCCCTATAATTCACCCCTCCACTTT. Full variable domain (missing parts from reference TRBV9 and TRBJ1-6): DSGVTQTPKHLITATGQRVTLRCSPRSGDLSVYWYQQSLDQGLQFLIQYYNGEERAKGNILERFSAQQFPDLHSELNLSSLELGDSALYFCASSVGDPYNSPLHFGNGTRLTVT.

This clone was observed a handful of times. CDR3 protein: CASSLRQGDQPQHF. DNA for the CDR3: TGTGCCAGCAGCTTAAGACAGGGCGATCAGCCCCAGCATTTT. The rearrangement joins TRBV7-2 to TRBJ1-5; TRBD1 agrees at 7 bases. J gave up 5 bases and V 2 bases, and 3 bases lay outside the gene matches. In germline, CDR1 is SGHTA, CDR2 FQGNSA. CDR3 length: 14 residues.

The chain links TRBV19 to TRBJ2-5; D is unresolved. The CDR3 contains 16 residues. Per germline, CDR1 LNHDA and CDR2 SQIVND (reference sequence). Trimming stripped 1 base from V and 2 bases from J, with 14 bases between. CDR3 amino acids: CASSIVMALTQETQYF. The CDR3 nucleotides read TGTGCCAGTAGTATAGTTATGGCTCTGACTCAAGAGACCCAGTACTTC.

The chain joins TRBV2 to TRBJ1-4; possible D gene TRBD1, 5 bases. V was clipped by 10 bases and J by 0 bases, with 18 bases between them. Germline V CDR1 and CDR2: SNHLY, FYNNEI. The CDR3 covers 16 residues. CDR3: CATTAGGRTTNEKLFF. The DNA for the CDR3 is TGTGCCACCACAGCGGGGGGGAGAACAACTAATGAAAAACTGTTTTTT.

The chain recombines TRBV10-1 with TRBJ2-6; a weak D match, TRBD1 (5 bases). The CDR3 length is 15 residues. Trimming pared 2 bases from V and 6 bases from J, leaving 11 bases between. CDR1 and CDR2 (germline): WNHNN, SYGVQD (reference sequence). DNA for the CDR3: TGCGCCAGCAGTGAGGGGGCCAGGGAGGCCAACGTCCTGACTTTC. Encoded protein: CASSEGAREANVLTF.

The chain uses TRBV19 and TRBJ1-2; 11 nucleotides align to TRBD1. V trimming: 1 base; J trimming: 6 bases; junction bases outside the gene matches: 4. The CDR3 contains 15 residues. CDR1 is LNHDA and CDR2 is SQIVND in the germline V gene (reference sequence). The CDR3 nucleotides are TGTGCCAGTAGTATAGTGGACAGGGGGCCGGATGGCTACACCTTC. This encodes CASSIVDRGPDGYTF.

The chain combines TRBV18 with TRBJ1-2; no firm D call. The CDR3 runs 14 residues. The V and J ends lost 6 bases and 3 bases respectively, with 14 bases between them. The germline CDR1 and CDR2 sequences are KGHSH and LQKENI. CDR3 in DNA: TGTGCCAGCTCCGGAGAGGGTCCCGACTATGGCTACACCTTC. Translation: CASSGEGPDYGYTF.

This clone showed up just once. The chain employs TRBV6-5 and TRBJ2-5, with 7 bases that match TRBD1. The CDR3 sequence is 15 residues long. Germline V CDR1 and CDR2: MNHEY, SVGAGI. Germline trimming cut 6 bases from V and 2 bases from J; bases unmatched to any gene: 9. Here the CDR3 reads CASRRGQAPQETQYF. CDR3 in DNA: TGTGCCAGCAGACGTGGACAGGCCCCTCAAGAGACCCAGTACTTC.

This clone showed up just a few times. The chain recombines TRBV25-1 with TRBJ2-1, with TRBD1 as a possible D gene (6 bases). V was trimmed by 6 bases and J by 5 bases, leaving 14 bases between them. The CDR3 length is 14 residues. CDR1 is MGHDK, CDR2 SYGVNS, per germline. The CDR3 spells CASRETGKDNEQFF. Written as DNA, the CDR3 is TGTGCCAGCAGGGAGACAGGTAAAGACAATGAGCAGTTCTTC.

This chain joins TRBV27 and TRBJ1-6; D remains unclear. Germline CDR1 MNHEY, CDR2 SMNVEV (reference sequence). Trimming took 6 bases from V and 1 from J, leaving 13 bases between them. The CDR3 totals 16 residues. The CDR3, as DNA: TGTGCCAGCAGAACTCAGATCACGTCCTATAATTCACCCCTCCACTTT. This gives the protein CASRTQITSYNSPLHF.

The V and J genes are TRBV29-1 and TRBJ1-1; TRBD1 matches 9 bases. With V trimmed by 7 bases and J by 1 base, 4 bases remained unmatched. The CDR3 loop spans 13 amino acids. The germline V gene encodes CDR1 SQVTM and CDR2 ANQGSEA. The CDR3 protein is CSAPDRGNTEAFF. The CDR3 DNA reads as TGCAGCGCTCCGGACAGGGGGAACACTGAAGCTTTCTTT.

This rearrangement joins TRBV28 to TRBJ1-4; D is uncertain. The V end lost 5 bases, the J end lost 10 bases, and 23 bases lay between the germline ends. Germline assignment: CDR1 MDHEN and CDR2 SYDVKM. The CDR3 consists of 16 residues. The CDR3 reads CASSPQSTGNPGKLFF. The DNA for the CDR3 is TGTGCCAGCAGTCCCCAATCGACCGGCAATCCGGGAAAACTGTTTTTT.

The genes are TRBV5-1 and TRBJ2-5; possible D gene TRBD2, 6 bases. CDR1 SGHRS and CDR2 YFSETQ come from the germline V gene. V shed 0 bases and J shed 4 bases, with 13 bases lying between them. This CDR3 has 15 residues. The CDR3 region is CASSLADQGGETQYF. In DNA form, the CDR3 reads TGCGCCAGCAGCTTGGCTGACCAGGGAGGAGAGACCCAGTACTTC.

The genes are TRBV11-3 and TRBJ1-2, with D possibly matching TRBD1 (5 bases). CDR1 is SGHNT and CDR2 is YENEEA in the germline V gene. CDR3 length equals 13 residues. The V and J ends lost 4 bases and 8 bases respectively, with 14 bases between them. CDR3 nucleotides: TGTGCCAGCAGCTCCCAGGGACTCGACGGCTACACCTTC. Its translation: CASSSQGLDGYTF.

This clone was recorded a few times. As DNA, the CDR3 is TGCGCCAGCAGCTCGGGACAGGGATACTACGAGCAGTACTTC. Protein product: CASSSGQGYYEQYF. V gene TRBV5-1 combines with J gene TRBJ2-7; 9 bases are shared with TRBD1. The CDR3 is 14 residues long. Per the germline V gene, CDR1 is SGHRS and CDR2 is YFSETQ. V lost 3 bases to trimming and J lost 3 bases; unmatched junction nucleotides: 4. Combining the CDR3 with reference TRBV5-1 and TRBJ2-7 gives the whole variable domain KAGVTQTPRYLIKTRGQQVTLSCSPISGHRSVSWYQQTPGQGLQFLFEYFSETQRNKGNFPGRFSGRQFSNSRSEMNVSTLELGDSALYLCASSSGQGYYEQYFGPGTRLTVT.

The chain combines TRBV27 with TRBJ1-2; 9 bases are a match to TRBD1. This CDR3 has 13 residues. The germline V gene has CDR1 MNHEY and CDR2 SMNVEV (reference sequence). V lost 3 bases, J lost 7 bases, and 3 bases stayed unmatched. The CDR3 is CASSFGTGSGYTF. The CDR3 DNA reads TGTGCCAGCAGTTTCGGGACAGGGAGTGGCTACACCTTC.

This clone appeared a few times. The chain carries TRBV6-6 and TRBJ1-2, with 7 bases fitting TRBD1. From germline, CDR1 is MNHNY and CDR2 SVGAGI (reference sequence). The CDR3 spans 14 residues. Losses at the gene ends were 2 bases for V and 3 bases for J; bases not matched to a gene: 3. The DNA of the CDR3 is TGTGCCAGCAGTTACCCCGGGACAGACTATGGCTACACCTTC. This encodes CASSYPGTDYGYTF.

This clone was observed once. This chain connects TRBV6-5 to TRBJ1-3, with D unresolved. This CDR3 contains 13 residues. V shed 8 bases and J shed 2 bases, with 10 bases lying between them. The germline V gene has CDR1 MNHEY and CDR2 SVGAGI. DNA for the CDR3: TGTGCCAGCGGAAGAGAGGCTGGAAACACCATATATTTT. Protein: CASGREAGNTIYF.